This T cell receptor beta chain was retrieved from a study of shared clonotypes between healthy human individuals (dated by TCRdb to about 2020). With respect to the entire study: A couple of women and a few men aged 18 to 49 years were included in the cohort. Per donor, three plates each were used for CD4 naive and CD4 memory, two for CD8 naive, and one for CD8 memory. Blood TCR repertoires of roughly five healthy adults were deeply sequenced to estimate repertoire size and the extent of clonotype sharing between individuals. Libraries were prepared and TCR repertoires were sequenced by different laboratories using diverse techniques, in order to increase sequencing depth and limit assay-specific biases. Each donor's leukapheresis produced roughly between roughly 0.85 and 9.5 billion PBMCs. General conclusions and limits of the study: The genetic and exposure-history diversity represented was limited by the small number of donors. Pairwise subsampling indicated that sequencing depth was expected to affect the degree of clonotype sharing among donors. Sampling was limited to blood, and TCR repertoires in tissue likely differ from TCR repertoires in blood. Across a handful of donors, roughly 5.1% of naive CD4, around 3.5% of naive CD8, 2.3% of memory CD4, and under 0.45% of memory CD8 clonotypes were shared. Estimated clonotype richness was generally larger for naive than for memory subsets. Even with the large sequencing depth, rarefaction of the sorted-subset datasets indicated that sequencing was incomplete. Higher generation probabilities were observed for clonotypes shared by all four sorted-subset donors than for non-shared clonotypes.

Notes on this clone: Its specific antigen is unknown. No quality values exist for individual bases; no much larger clone is one base distant.

Using the deep immunoSEQ assay, multiplex PCR amplified TCR CDR3 regions from genomic DNA. Extracted genomic DNA from each cell subset was distributed evenly across all wells of several immunoSEQ 96-well plates, and each plate was treated as a replicate. For sorted subsets, each replicate PCR was loaded with around 200 ng genomic DNA, equivalent to about 30,000 T cell genomes. Purified libraries were measured with a Qubit 3.0 fluorometer, size-checked on a Bioanalyzer 2100, and measured again with the KAPA Library Quantification kit. Every immunoSEQ 96-well plate was sequenced on a separate single-read 150-cycle Illumina NextSeq 550 flow cell. Under the source paper's analysis protocol: Because the immunoSEQ output included only junctional sequences and no quality scores, the filtering could not be the same as the filtering used for full-length reads. To assign V/J genes and CDR3, sequences were annotated against IMGT germline references using PyIR, a Python wrapper for IgBLAST v1.9. Reads with weak V/J assignments (E-value above 1e-6), missing CDR3, stop codons, out-of-frame junctions, or ambiguous translated residues were removed. V3J clonotypes were defined as sequences sharing the same inferred V gene, J gene, and CDR3 amino acid sequence. The percentage overlap between two repertoires was calculated by dividing the number of shared unique clonotypes by the size of the smaller repertoire. Repertoire richness was assessed with RTK rarefaction, the Chao1 estimator, and Recon v2.1 estimates of unobserved clonotypes. For all TCRbeta clonotypes obtained by the gDNA method from a handful of donors, generation probabilities were computed with OLGA. The source is immuneACCESS, and TCRdb retained only in-frame sequences with V and J called. Part of the clones is not carried over; for the studies checked, unresolved V genes explain less than half of this, and the remainder is unexplained. The V and J calls and the clone size are those of that table, but D and trimming were determined from the DNA. For this sample the table gives about 2 million clones, of which approximately 95% were detected only once. 0.13% of the sample is taken by the ten largest.

CDR1 and CDR2, per the germline V gene, are SGHDT and YYEEEE. The cysteine opens and the phenylalanine closes a CDR3 of 15 amino acids. Only the CDR3 DNA is retained, 45 bases long and in frame from the first base. V is shortened by 6 bases, J by 6 bases, and the region joining them spans 16 bases. Donors were healthy HIV-negative adults with no recently reported acute infections or vaccinations. All donors were Caucasian adults living in Nashville, Tennessee, USA. Magnetic negative selection was used to enrich CD4+ T cells, after which naive cells were positively selected on CD45RA and the negative fraction became the memory subset. Blood was collected by leukapheresis, and PBMCs were isolated by Ficoll-Histopaque density gradient centrifugation and then cryopreserved in liquid nitrogen vapor phase. Analytical flow cytometry was used to check the purity and quantity of each magnetically sorted T cell population. Each sorted fraction had its genomic DNA isolated and then quantified by UV absorbance on a Nanodrop 2000c.

The TCR was taken from a man aged 18 to 29 in good health. The sequencing sample was made of naive CD4+ T cells sorted from blood. Sample cell subset or site, as interpreted from the label and publication: CD45RA+ positively selected. Recombination joined TRBV5-6 with TRBJ1-6, with the D gene too uncertain to name. The CDR3 protein sequence reads: CASNQNPDGNSPLHF. The sequence in DNA is TGTGCCAGCAACCAGAACCCGGACGGTAATTCACCCCTCCACTTT.